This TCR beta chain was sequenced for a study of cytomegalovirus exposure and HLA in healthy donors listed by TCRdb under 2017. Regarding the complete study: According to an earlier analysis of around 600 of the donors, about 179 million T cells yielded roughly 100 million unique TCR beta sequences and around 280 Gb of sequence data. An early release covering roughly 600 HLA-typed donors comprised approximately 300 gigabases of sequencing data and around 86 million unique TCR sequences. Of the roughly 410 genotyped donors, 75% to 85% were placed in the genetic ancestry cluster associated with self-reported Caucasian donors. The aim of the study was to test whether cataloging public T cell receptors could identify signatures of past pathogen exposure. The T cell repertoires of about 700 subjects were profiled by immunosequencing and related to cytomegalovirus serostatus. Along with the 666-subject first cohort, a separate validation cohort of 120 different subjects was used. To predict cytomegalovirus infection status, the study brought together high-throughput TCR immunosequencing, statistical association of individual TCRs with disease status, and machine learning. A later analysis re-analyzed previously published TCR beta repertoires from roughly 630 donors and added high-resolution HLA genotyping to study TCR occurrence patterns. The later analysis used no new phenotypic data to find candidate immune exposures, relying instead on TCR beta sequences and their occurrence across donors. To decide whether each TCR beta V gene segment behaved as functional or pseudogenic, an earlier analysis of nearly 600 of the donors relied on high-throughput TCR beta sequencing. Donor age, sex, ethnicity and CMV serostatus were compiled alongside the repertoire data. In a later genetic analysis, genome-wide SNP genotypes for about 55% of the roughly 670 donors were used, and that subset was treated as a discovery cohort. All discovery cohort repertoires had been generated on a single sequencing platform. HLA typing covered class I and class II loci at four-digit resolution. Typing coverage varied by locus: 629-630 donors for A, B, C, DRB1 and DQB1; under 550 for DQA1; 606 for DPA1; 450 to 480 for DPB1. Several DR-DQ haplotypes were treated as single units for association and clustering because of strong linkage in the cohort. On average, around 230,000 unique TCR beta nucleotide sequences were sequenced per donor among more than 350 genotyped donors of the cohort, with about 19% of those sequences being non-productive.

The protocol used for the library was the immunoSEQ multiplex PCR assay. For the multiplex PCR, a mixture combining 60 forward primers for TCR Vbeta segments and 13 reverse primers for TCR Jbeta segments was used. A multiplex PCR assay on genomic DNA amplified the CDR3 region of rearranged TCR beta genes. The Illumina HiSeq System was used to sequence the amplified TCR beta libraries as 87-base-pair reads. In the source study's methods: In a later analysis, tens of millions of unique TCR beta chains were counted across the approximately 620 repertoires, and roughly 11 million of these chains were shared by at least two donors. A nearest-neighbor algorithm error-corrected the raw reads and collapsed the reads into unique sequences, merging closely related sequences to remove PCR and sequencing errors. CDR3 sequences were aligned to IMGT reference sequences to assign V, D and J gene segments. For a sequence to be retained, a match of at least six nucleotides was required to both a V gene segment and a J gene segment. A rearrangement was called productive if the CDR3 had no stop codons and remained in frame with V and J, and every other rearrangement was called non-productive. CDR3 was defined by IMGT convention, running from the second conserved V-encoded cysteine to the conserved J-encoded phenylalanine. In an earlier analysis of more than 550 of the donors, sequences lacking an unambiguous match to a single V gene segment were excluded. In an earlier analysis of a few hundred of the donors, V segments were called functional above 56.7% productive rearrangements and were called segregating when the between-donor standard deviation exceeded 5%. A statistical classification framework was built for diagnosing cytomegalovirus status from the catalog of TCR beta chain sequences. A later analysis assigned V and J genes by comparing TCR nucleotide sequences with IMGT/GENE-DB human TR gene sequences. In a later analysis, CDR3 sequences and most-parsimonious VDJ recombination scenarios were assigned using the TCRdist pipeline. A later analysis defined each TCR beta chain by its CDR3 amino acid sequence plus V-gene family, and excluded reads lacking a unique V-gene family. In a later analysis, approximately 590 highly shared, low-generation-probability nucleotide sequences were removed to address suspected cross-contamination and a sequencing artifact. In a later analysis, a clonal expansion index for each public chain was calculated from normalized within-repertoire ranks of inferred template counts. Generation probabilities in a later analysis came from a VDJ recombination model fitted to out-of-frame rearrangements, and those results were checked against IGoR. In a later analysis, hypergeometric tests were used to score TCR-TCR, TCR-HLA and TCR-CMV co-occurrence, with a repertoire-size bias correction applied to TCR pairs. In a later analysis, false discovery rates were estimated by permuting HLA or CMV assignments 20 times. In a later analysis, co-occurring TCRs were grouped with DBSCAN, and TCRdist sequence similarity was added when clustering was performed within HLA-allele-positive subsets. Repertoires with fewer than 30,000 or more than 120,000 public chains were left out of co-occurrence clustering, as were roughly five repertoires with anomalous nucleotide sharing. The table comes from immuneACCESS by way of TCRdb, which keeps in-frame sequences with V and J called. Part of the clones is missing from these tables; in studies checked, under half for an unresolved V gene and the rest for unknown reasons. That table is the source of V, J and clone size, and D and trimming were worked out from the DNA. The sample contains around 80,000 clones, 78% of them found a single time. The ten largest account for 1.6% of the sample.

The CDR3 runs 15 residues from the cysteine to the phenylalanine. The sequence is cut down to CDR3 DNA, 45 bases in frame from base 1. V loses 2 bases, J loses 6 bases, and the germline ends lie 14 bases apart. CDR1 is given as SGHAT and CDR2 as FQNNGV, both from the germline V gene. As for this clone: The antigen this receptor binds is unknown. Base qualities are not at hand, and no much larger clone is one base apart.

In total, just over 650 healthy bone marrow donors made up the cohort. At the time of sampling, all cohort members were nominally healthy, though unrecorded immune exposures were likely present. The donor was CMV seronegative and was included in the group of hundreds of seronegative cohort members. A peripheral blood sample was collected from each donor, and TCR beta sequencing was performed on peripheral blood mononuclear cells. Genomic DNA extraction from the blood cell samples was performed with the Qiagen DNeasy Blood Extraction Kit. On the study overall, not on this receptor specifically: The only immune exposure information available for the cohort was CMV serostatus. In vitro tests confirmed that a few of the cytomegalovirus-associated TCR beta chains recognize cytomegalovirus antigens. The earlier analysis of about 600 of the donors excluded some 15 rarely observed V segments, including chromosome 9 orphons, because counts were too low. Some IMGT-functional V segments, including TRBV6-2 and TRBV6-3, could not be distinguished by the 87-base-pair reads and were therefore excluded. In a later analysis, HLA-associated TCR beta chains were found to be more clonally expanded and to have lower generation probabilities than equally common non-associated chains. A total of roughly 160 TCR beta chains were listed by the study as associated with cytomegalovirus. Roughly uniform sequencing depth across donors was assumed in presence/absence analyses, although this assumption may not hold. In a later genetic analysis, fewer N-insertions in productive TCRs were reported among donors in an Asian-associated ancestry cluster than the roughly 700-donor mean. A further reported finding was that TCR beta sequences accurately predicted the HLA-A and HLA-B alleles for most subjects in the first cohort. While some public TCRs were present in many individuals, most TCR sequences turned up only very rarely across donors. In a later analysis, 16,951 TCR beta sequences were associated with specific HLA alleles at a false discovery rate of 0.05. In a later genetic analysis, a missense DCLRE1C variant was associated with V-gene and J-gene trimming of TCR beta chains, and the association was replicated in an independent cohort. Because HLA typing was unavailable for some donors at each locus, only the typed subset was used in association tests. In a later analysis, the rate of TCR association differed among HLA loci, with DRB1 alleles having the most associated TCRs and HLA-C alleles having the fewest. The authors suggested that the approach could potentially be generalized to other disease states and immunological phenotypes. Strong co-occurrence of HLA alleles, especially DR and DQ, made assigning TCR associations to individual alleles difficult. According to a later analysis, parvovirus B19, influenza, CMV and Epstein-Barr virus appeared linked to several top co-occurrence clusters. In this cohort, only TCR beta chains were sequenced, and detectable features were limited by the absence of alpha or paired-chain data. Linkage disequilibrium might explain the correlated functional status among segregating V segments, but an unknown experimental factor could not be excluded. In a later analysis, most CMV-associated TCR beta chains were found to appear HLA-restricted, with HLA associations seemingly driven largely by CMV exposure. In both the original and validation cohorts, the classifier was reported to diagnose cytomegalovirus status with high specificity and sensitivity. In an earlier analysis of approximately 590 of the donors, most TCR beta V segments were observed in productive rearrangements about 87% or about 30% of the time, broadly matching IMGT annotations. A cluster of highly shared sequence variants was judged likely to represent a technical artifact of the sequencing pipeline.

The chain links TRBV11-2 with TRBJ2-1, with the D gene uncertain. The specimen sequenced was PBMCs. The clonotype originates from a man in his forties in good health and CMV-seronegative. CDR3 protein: CASSLHERLGNEQFF. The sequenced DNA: TGTGCCAGCAGCTTACATGAGAGGTTGGGCAATGAGCAGTTCTTC.